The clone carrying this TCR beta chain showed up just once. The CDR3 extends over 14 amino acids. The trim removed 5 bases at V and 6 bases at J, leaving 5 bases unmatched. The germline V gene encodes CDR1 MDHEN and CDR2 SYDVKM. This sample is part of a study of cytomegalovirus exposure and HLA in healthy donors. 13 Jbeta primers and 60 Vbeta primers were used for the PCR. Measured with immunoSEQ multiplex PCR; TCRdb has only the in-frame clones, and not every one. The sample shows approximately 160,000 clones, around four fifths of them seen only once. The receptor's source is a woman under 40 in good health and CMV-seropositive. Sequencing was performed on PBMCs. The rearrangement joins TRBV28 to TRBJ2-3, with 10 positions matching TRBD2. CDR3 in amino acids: CASSGGAGGDTQYF. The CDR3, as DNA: TGTGCCAGCAGTGGGGGAGCGGGAGGGGATACGCAGTATTTT.